This TCR beta chain was documented in a study of blood T cell repertoires in COVID-19. Original processing notes: Amplifying reference gene primers gave estimates of nucleated cell counts. The data were produced by immunoSEQ multiplex PCR, yet TCRdb's version contains in-frame clones alone and is incomplete. D and trimming were read from the DNA, whereas the V and J calls and clone size are those reported in that table. The sample lists some 220,000 clones; 70% to 90% were seen once. This clone was observed a few times. The Seattle patients, enrolled during active infection, were followed longitudinally. Sequenced: peripheral blood. The TCR sequence derives from a man aged 50 or older with COVID-19, enrolled during active disease.

The CDR3 DNA follows: TGTGCCAGCTCCCGGGACAGGGGTACCGGGACTGAAGCTTTCTTT. Protein: CASSRDRGTGTEAFF. The chain combines TRBV18 with TRBJ1-1, with TRBD1 identical over 10 bases. There are 15 residues in the CDR3. The germline gives CDR1 KGHSH, CDR2 LQKENI. V gave up 6 bases and J gave up 5 bases; unmatched junction bases: 9.